The T cell receptor (beta chain) described here comes from a study of regulatory T cells in long-lasting Graves disease. Study as a whole: Duration of antithyroid drug therapy among newly diagnosed Graves' patients was under 3 months.

Libraries of TCR beta came from iRepertoire HTBI primers plus Arm-PCR of CDR3 regions. Using its own MiXCR run on the multiplex PCR reads, TCRdb lists one record per CDR3 protein. The table lists some 560,000 distinct CDR3 sequences, about 16% of them singletons. CDR1 and CDR2 (germline): MNHNS, SASEGT. CDR3 length: 13 amino acids. V lost 8 bases to trimming and J lost 3 bases, with 13 bases between them. Specified time point: newly diagnosed GD, antithyroid drugs for less than 3 months. Scientists built the TCR library using RNA that was extracted from PBMCs. This clonotype was seen a few times. This same sample was also taken into another study, of T cells in Graves' hyperthyroidism and ophthalmopathy.

This rearrangement joins TRBV6-1 to TRBJ1-1, with D maybe TRBD1 (6 bases). The source material was peripheral blood mononuclear cells (PBMCs), sampled at new diagnosis, from a patient treated with antithyroid drugs. The TCR comes from a woman aged 40 to 65 with Graves disease. In DNA form, the CDR3 reads TGTGCCAGCGCCACAAAGGGGGACACTGAAGCTTTCTTT. It yields the protein CASATKGDTEAFF.